This TCR beta chain was recorded in a study of T cell responses to AZD1222 COVID-19 vaccine. Whole-study context: Combined were second doses at about 4 or about 12 weeks. Overall study findings and caveats: Donors, mostly white British, included more females; clonal diversity was possibly underestimated.

CDR1 SGHDT and CDR2 YYEEEE come from the germline V gene. The V gene lost 2 bases and the J gene lost 0 bases, with 6 bases spanning the gap. The CDR3 runs 13 residues. As for this clone: What it binds is unknown.

Assay used: immunoSEQ multiplex PCR; TCRdb lists only in-frame clones, some missing. The sample holds some 50,000 clones, around 86% seen once. The material was peripheral blood, obtained on day 0 of AZD1222 vaccination. This sequence originates from an adult in good health. The rearrangement links TRBV5-6 to TRBJ2-7; the D is unclear. The CDR3 bases are TGTGCCAGCAGCTTTCAGCACTCCTACGAGCAGTACTTC. Protein: CASSFQHSYEQYF.